Following are 30 T cell receptor beta chains from one sample sequenced in a study of T-cell memory formation after mild COVID-19. MiXCR, run by TCRdb on the 5' RACE reads, gives a single entry per CDR3 protein. The sample carries approximately 180,000 distinct CDR3 sequences, 16% recorded once. The sample consisted of PBMCs or a T cell subset sorted from them (not recorded which). The receptor source for this set is an adult woman who had mild COVID-19 (a few samples of this study predate the infection). Cell type and time point are not known.

This clonotype was recorded a few times. The chain recombines TRBV11-3 with TRBJ2-3; 7 positions agree with TRBD2. The CDR3 spans 16 residues. Germline values: CDR1 SGHNT, CDR2 YENEEA. With V trimmed by 4 bases and J by 0 bases, 7 bases remained unmatched. The CDR3 region has the DNA TGTGCCAGCAGCTATCCAGGACTAGGAAGCACAGATACGCAGTATTTT. Its translation: CASSYPGLGSTDTQYF.

This clonotype has more than one count but fewer than ten. The CDR3 sequence: CSAPGLAGGYEQYF. Written as DNA, the CDR3 is TGCAGTGCCCCCGGGCTAGCGGGAGGCTACGAGCAGTACTTC. The chain combines TRBV20-1 with TRBJ2-7, with TRBD2 identical over 11 bases. Trimming removed 6 bases from V and 3 bases from J; junction bases left unmatched: 7. CDR1 and CDR2 (germline): DFQATT, SNEGSKA (reference sequence). This CDR3 has 14 residues.

This clonotype turned up a few times. This chain links TRBV24-1 with TRBJ2-1; 14 nucleotides agree with TRBD2. The germline V gene encodes CDR1 KGHDR and CDR2 SFDVKD. The V segment lost 2 bases and the J segment 4 bases; nucleotides outside the gene matches: 3. The CDR3 has 17 residues. CDR3 in DNA: TGTGCCACCAGTGATTCCGGGACTAGCGGGAGATACAATGAGCAGTTCTTC. This sequence encodes CATSDSGTSGRYNEQFF.

This clonotype occurred a few times. The gene calls are TRBV6-5 and TRBJ1-2, with TRBD1 matching over 7 bases. With V trimmed by 2 bases and J by 6 bases, 0 bases remained unmatched. Germline lookup yields CDR1 MNHEY and CDR2 SVGAGI. The CDR3 runs 12 residues. DNA of the CDR3: TGTGCCAGCAGTTACGGGACAGATGGCTACACCTTC. Its protein is CASSYGTDGYTF.

This clonotype was seen a handful of times. This chain uses TRBV7-2 with TRBJ1-1; no definite D call. The CDR3 covers 13 residues. Germline V gene data show CDR1 as SGHTA and CDR2 as FQGNSA. The germline V and J ends were trimmed by 4 bases and 5 bases, with 11 bases remaining between them. In nucleotides, the CDR3 is TGTGCCAGCAGCTCCCGGGCCACGACTGAAGCTTTCTTT. This codes for CASSSRATTEAFF.

This chain connects TRBV20-1 to TRBJ1-5; possible D gene TRBD1, 5 bases. CDR1 DFQATT and CDR2 SNEGSKA come from the germline V gene (reference sequence). CDR3 size: 14 residues. The CDR3 DNA sequence: TGCGGAGTGATGAGGGGCAATTTGGATCAGCCCCAGCATTTT. Protein sequence: CGVMRGNLDQPQHF.

The J gene is TRBJ2-1, the V gene TRBV5-6; D gene unclear. V lost 4 bases and J 0 bases, leaving 14 bases between the germline ends. Germline CDR1 is SGHDT and CDR2 is YYEEEE. This CDR3 region has 16 residues. The CDR3: CASSRPWPSSYNEQFF. CDR3 sequence (DNA): TGTGCCAGCAGCCGTCCGTGGCCGAGCTCCTACAATGAGCAGTTCTTC. Full variable domain (outside the CDR3, taken from reference TRBV5-6 and TRBJ2-1): DAGVTQSPTHLIKTRGQQVTLRCSPKSGHDTVSWYQQALGQGPQFIFQYYEEEERQRGNFPDRFSGHQFPNYSSELNVNALLLGDSALYLCASSRPWPSSYNEQFFGPGTRLTVL.

V and J are TRBV6-5 and TRBJ2-7; D might be TRBD2 (5 bases). This CDR3 has 14 amino acids. Germline values: CDR1 MNHEY, CDR2 SVGAGI. Trimming removed 6 bases at V and 0 bases at J, with 12 bases between. CDR3 residues: CASRRERDSYEQYF. DNA of the CDR3: TGTGCCAGCAGGAGGGAACGGGACTCCTACGAGCAGTACTTC.

This clonotype was seen ten or more times. The V gene is TRBV24-1, the J gene TRBJ2-1, with D possibly being TRBD1 or TRBD2 (6 bases each). The CDR3 is 15 residues long. The germline V gene has CDR1 KGHDR and CDR2 SFDVKD. V lost 7 bases, J lost 3 bases, and 15 bases lay in between. CDR3 sequence: CATRTTGGSYNEQFF. CDR3 in DNA: TGTGCCACCAGGACTACCGGGGGCAGCTACAATGAGCAGTTCTTC.

This clonotype was detected only a few times. The V and J genes are TRBV5-1 and TRBJ1-6, with 7 nucleotides matching TRBD1. V was pared by 3 bases and J by 7 bases, with 4 bases of the junction left unmatched. The CDR3 is 14 amino acids. Germline-derived CDR1 and CDR2 are SGHRS and YFSETQ. As DNA, the CDR3 is TGCGCCAGCAGCTCAGGACAGGCCAATTCACCCCTCCACTTT. Translated: CASSSGQANSPLHF.

This clonotype has more than one count but fewer than ten. The V gene is TRBV12-3 or TRBV12-4, the J gene TRBJ1-1, with 7 bases fitting TRBD1. The CDR3 consists of 12 residues. The trim removed 0 bases at V and 11 bases at J, leaving 3 bases unmatched. The CDR3 spells CASSLAAGGAFF. CDR3 DNA: TGTGCCAGCAGTTTAGCGGCAGGGGGGGCTTTCTTT.

This clonotype was seen a few times. CDR3 region: CASSRTSVVTEAFF. For the CDR3, the DNA is TGTGCCAGCAGCCGGACCAGTGTGGTCACTGAAGCTTTCTTT. The chain uses TRBV25-1 and TRBJ1-1; unclear D gene. V lost 6 bases to trimming and J lost 4 bases, with 15 bases between them. This CDR3 has 14 amino acids. Looked up from germline, CDR1 is MGHDK and CDR2 is SYGVNS.

This clonotype was found a few times. The rearrangement uses TRBV12-3 or TRBV12-4 and TRBJ2-5, with 10 bases aligning to TRBD2. V gave up 4 bases and J gave up 4 bases; unmatched junction bases: 6. The CDR3 has 15 amino acids. This CDR3 is CASSSLAGVAETQYF. In DNA, the CDR3 is TGTGCCAGCAGTTCGCTAGCGGGAGTAGCAGAGACCCAGTACTTC.

This clonotype was seen only a few times. The chain employs TRBV30 and TRBJ1-2; TRBD1 is a possible D gene (5 bases). There are 12 residues in the CDR3. CDR1 is GTSNPN, CDR2 SVGIG, per germline (reference sequence). The V end was cut by 7 bases, the J end by 3 bases, with 12 bases between. The DNA for the CDR3 is TGTGCCTCCCCGGGGGTGGACTATGGCTACACCTTC. It encodes CASPGVDYGYTF.

The chain has TRBV7-2 and TRBJ1-2; TRBD1 is a possible D gene (6 bases). This CDR3 is 15 amino acids long. Between the trimmed V and J ends, which lost 5 bases and 4 bases, there was a span of 17 bases. Germline CDR1 SGHTA, CDR2 FQGNSA. The CDR3 nucleotides are TGTGCCAGCAGCCAGGGACCCGACAGGAGCTATGGCTACACCTTC. Translation: CASSQGPDRSYGYTF.

This clonotype was recorded many times. The V call is TRBV18, the J call TRBJ2-5; a possible D gene is TRBD2 (5 bases). This CDR3 comprises 13 residues. V was shortened by 6 bases and J by 1 base, with 9 bases between the two germline ends. Germline V lookup: CDR1 KGHSH, CDR2 LQKENI. This CDR3 reads CASSLGLQETQYF. The CDR3 nucleotides read TGTGCCAGCTCCCTTGGACTCCAAGAGACCCAGTACTTC.

The chain couples TRBV7-9 to TRBJ2-1; TRBD2 matches at 16 bases. There are 19 residues in the CDR3. The germline V gene has CDR1 SEHNR and CDR2 FQNEAQ (reference sequence). With 5 bases clipped from V and 2 bases from J, the junction kept 9 bases outside the gene matches. CDR3 sequence (DNA): TGTGCCAGCAGCCTATCGACCGGGACTAGCGGGAGGGCCTACAATGAGCAGTTCTTC. This translates into CASSLSTGTSGRAYNEQFF.

The rearrangement joins TRBV29-1 to TRBJ2-5; no clear D gene. V was trimmed by 4 bases and J by 5 bases, leaving 17 bases between them. CDR1 and CDR2 (germline): SQVTM, ANQGSEA. This CDR3 has 14 amino acids. The CDR3 sequence: CSVVLAFLGETQYF. CDR3 sequence (DNA): TGCAGCGTTGTATTGGCTTTTCTGGGGGAGACCCAGTACTTC.

This chain connects TRBV18 to TRBJ1-5; D is ambiguous. The CDR3 loop spans 17 amino acids. Germline V CDR1 and CDR2: KGHSH, LQKENI. Trimming shortened V by 2 bases and J by 0 bases, and 14 bases separated the two germline ends. The CDR3 DNA follows: TGTGCCAGCTCACCAGTCCAGTCGGTAGCTAGCAATCAGCCCCAGCATTTT. This translates into CASSPVQSVASNQPQHF.

This clonotype was seen a few times. This chain connects TRBV30 to TRBJ2-1; 8 positions agree with TRBD2. CDR1 GTSNPN and CDR2 SVGIG come from the germline V gene (reference sequence). The junction had 15 bases not matched to a gene; V was cut back by 4 bases and J by 10 bases. This CDR3 is built from 15 residues. The CDR3 bases are TGTGCCTGGACGCGTCGCGGGGGGCCTGACGGGGAGCAGTTCTTC. Its translation: CAWTRRGGPDGEQFF.

This clonotype was counted between two and nine times. The chain is built from TRBV5-4 and TRBJ2-1, with 8 bases that match TRBD1. This CDR3 has 16 amino acids. V trimming: 4 bases; J trimming: 6 bases; junction bases outside the gene matches: 12. From germline, CDR1 is SGHNT and CDR2 YYREEE (reference sequence). In DNA form, the CDR3 reads TGTGCCAGCAGCGCCGGACAGGGCAGGGGGTCCAATGAGCAGTTCTTC. It yields the protein CASSAGQGRGSNEQFF.

This clonotype was seen a few times. CDR3 nucleotide sequence: TGTGCCTGGGGAGCCGGGACAGTCTCCTACGAGCAGTACTTC. It translates to CAWGAGTVSYEQYF. The chain carries TRBV30 and TRBJ2-7; TRBD1 agrees at 7 bases. J gave up 0 bases and V 5 bases, and 7 bases lay outside the gene matches. Germline assignment: CDR1 GTSNPN and CDR2 SVGIG (reference sequence). The CDR3 is 14 amino acids.

This clonotype has more than one count but fewer than ten. The CDR3 DNA reads TGCAGTGCTAACGACAGGGTAACCTACGAGCAGTACTTC. Amino acids: CSANDRVTYEQYF. The chain is built from TRBV20-1 and TRBJ2-7; 7 bases are shared with TRBD1. With 4 bases clipped from V and 2 bases from J, the junction kept 5 bases outside the gene matches. Germline-derived CDR1 and CDR2 are DFQATT and SNEGSKA (reference sequence). This CDR3 has 13 residues.

This clonotype was counted ten times or more. The chain links TRBV12-3 or TRBV12-4 to TRBJ1-2; unclear D gene. This CDR3 contains 13 residues. V was pared by 1 base and J by 2 bases, with 5 bases between. CDR3 nucleotide sequence: TGTGCCAGCAGTTTAGTGGCAAACTATGGCTACACCTTC. As protein: CASSLVANYGYTF.

This clonotype was observed a few times. The chain is built from TRBV6-5 and TRBJ1-2, with 7 bases lining up with TRBD1. V was pared by 6 bases and J by 6 bases, with 7 bases of the junction left unmatched. The CDR3 totals 13 residues. Looked up from germline, CDR1 is MNHEY and CDR2 is SVGAGI. This CDR3 reads CASSPQGIDGYTF. As DNA, the CDR3 is TGTGCCAGCAGCCCACAGGGGATCGATGGCTACACCTTC.

The chain recombines TRBV24-1 with TRBJ2-2, with D perhaps TRBD2 (5 bases). The V gene lost 1 base and the J gene lost 7 bases, with 9 bases spanning the gap. The germline V gene encodes CDR1 KGHDR and CDR2 SFDVKD. This CDR3 region has 14 residues. The CDR3 DNA sequence: TGTGCCACCAGTGATTTTCGAGGGCTCGGGGAGCTGTTTTTT. Residues: CATSDFRGLGELFF.

There are a few counts of this clonotype. The J gene is TRBJ2-5, the V gene TRBV29-1; the match to TRBD1 covers 7 bases. The CDR3 sequence is 14 residues long. Losses at the gene ends were 7 bases for V and 2 bases for J; bases not matched to a gene: 10. Germline lookup yields CDR1 SQVTM and CDR2 ANQGSEA. CDR3 nucleotide sequence: TGCAGCGCCACAAGACAGGGAAAACAAGAGACCCAGTACTTC. This sequence encodes CSATRQGKQETQYF.

This rearrangement joins TRBV6-5 to TRBJ2-7, with D tentatively TRBD2 (6 bases). The CDR3 has 13 residues. Germline values: CDR1 MNHEY, CDR2 SVGAGI. Deletions cut 2 bases from V and 3 bases from J, with 8 bases between. The CDR3 loop reads CASSYMEGYEQYF. In DNA, the CDR3 is TGTGCCAGCAGTTACATGGAGGGCTACGAGCAGTACTTC.

This clonotype has ten or more counts. The genes are TRBV7-8 and TRBJ2-7, with D maybe TRBD2 (6 bases). In germline, CDR1 is SGHVS, CDR2 FQNEAQ. CDR3 length equals 14 residues. The germline V and J ends were trimmed by 6 bases and 0 bases, with 12 bases remaining between them. In DNA form, the CDR3 reads TGTGCCAGCAGGACCGGGACTGCCTCCTACGAGCAGTACTTC. This translates into CASRTGTASYEQYF. Variable domain in full (rest from reference TRBV7-8 and TRBJ2-7): GAGVSQSPRYKVAKRGQDVALRCDPISGHVSLFWYQQALGQGPEFLTYFQNEAQLDKSGLPSDRFFAERPEGSVSTLKIQRTQQEDSAVYLCASRTGTASYEQYFGPGTRLTVT.

This clonotype was counted only a few times. This CDR3 is CATSTVASGRLEQYF. Written as DNA, the CDR3 is TGTGCCACCTCCACTGTCGCTAGCGGGAGACTCGAGCAGTACTTC. The rearrangement links TRBV15 to TRBJ2-7; 10 bases map to TRBD2. Looked up from germline, CDR1 is LNHNV and CDR2 is YYDKDF (reference sequence). Germline trimming cut 8 bases from V and 6 bases from J; bases unmatched to any gene: 13. The CDR3 totals 15 residues.